The present T cell receptor beta chain was sequenced within a study of shared clonotypes between healthy human individuals. Notes on the study in general: Relative to clonotypes present in all four donors, those not shared had lower generation probabilities. Shared clonotypes: 4.5% to 6.5% naive CD4, around 3.5% naive CD8, less than 2.5% memory CD4, approximately 0.37% memory CD8. Sorted-subset sequencing was shown by rarefaction to be incomplete despite large depth.

This table comes from immunoSEQ multiplex PCR, and its TCRdb copy is limited to in-frame clones, with some not included. The sample gives millions of clones, about 95% of which show up once; 1.1% is in the top ten. This clone was counted a single time. What it binds is not known. Naive CD8 isolation took CD45RO-negative cells positively selected for CCR7 and excluded terminally differentiated effector memory CD45RA+ cells. What was sequenced was naive CD8+ T cells sorted from blood. This clonotype originated in a man aged 18 to 35 in good health.

The CDR3 here is CASMSRDRGPGELFF. Written as DNA, the CDR3 is TGTGCCAGCATGTCAAGGGACAGGGGGCCCGGGGAGCTGTTTTTT. V and J are TRBV6-1 and TRBJ2-2; 12 bases are a match to TRBD1. Trimming took 7 bases from V and 6 from J; bases not matched to a gene: 6. The germline V gene has CDR1 MNHNS and CDR2 SASEGT. The CDR3 has 15 residues.